This TCR beta chain was sequenced in a study of shared clonotypes between healthy human individuals. Study conclusions and caveats: Non-shared clonotypes had lower generation probabilities than clonotypes shared by all four sorted-subset donors. Estimated richness was generally greater in naive than memory subsets.

Remarks on this clone: Its antigen remains unknown.

Assay: immunoSEQ multiplex PCR; the TCRdb copy retains only in-frame clones and omits some. The data show about 110,000 clones, around two thirds seen once. Germline CDR1 and CDR2: SGHVS and FNYEAQ. CDR3 size: 16 residues. The J segment lost 5 bases and the V segment lost 4 bases, leaving 4 bases of the junction unmatched. Sequenced material: memory CD8+ T cells sorted from blood. Subset denoted: CD45RO+ cells pooled with CCR7-negative TemRA cells. This sequence originates from a woman aged 25-40 years in good health. The chain uses TRBV7-6 and TRBJ2-2; 13 bases align to TRBD2. This chain's CDR3 is CASSSRTSGRTGELFF. For the CDR3, the DNA is TGTGCCAGCAGCTCCCGGACTAGCGGGAGAACCGGGGAGCTGTTTTTT.